This entry features one T cell receptor beta chain sequence. Its antigen is unknown. Clones were read by immunoSEQ multiplex PCR, and TCRdb kept only the in-frame ones, dropping some. In the table there are about 5,500 clones, 95% to 98% of which are singletons. These data belong to a study of T cells after posttransplantation cyclophosphamide. Study-wide points: Donor CD8+ memory clones often dominated recipient blood repertoires at later times. After PTCy, TRB diversity resembled that of CNI/methotrexate controls.

V was pared by 5 bases and J by 9 bases, with 12 bases of the junction left unmatched. The CDR3 totals 17 residues. Germline values: CDR1 SGHNT, CDR2 YENEEA. This receptor was identified in a man aged 35-49 years in good health, CMV-negative, and a related stem cell transplant donor. The chain couples TRBV11-3 to TRBJ2-1, with 14 bases identical to TRBD2. The sample taken for sequencing was memory CD4+ T cells sorted from PBMCs. For the CDR3, the DNA is TGTGCCAGCAGCGCAGAGTCCGGGACTAGCGGGAGCACTGAGCAGTTCTTC. Translated: CASSAESGTSGSTEQFF.